This record concerns one TCR beta chain sequence. Its matching antigen is unknown. These data come from a study of T cells in localized non-small cell lung cancer. This table comes from immunoSEQ multiplex PCR, and its TCRdb copy is limited to in-frame clones, with some not included. Found here are approximately 57,000 clones, 86% of them singletons; the top ten hold roughly 5.5%. Regarding the study as a whole: Appearances in adjacent lung were noted for a median approximately 50 of the top 100 tumor clones. T cell clonality was highest in uninvolved adjacent lung, above tumor.

CDR3 length: 15 amino acids. Germline loops: CDR1 SGHNT, CDR2 YYREEE (reference sequence). V lost 5 bases, J lost 5 bases, and 10 bases stayed unmatched. The specimen was peripheral blood, collected before any cancer treatment. The chain uses TRBV5-4 and TRBJ1-1; TRBD1 aligns across 9 bases. The receptor comes from a woman aged 40-75 years with stage I lung adenocarcinoma. The DNA for the CDR3 is TGTGCCAGCAGGTCCCCCGGGACAGGGAGGACTGAAGCTTTCTTT. As protein: CASRSPGTGRTEAFF.